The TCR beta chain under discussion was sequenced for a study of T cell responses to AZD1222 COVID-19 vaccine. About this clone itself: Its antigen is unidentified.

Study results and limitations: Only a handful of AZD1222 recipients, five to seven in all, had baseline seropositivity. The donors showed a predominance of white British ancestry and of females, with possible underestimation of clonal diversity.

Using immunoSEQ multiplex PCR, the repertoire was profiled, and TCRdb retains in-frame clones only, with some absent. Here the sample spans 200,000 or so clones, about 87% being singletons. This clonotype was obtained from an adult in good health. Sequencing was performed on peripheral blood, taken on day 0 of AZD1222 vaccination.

CDR3: CASSSGQGAIGYTF. DNA for the CDR3: TGTGCCAGCAGTAGCGGACAGGGGGCGATTGGCTACACCTTC. This chain joins TRBV28 and TRBJ1-2; 11 bases are shared with TRBD1. The CDR3 is 14 residues long. Germline trimming cut 5 bases from V and 7 bases from J; bases unmatched to any gene: 6. The germline gives CDR1 MDHEN, CDR2 SYDVKM.